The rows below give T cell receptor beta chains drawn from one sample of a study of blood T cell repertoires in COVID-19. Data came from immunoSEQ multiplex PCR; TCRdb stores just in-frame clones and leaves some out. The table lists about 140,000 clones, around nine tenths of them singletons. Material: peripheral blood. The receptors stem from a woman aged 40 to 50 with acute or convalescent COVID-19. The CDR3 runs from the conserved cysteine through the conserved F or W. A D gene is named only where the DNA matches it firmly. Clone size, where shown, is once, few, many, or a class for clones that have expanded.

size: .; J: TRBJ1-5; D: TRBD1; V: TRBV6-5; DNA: TGTGCCAGCAGTTTGACAGGGGCGGAACAGCCCCAGCATTTT; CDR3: CASSLTGAEQPQHF
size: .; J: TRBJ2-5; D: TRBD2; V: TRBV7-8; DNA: TGTGCCAGCAGCCCCCTTGGCGGGAGAGCAGAGACCCAGTACTTC; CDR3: CASSPLGGRAETQYF
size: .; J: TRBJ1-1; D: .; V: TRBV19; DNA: TGTGCCAGTAGTATCTATGAGAGAGGAGGGAAGAACACTGAAGCTTTCTTT; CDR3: CASSIYERGGKNTEAFF
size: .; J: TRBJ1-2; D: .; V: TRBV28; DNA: TGTGCCACCAGGGTCGAGGGCTACACCTTC; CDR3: CATRVEGYTF
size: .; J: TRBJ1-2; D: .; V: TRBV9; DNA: TGTGCCAGCAGCGGCGTGTCTGTAGCGGGAGGCTACACCTTC; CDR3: CASSGVSVAGGYTF
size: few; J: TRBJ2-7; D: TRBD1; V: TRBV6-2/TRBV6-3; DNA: TGTGCCAGCAGCTACTCCGGGACAGGGTTAGAGCAGTACTTC; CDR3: CASSYSGTGLEQYF
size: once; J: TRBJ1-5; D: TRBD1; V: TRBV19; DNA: TGTGCCAGTAGTATTTGGGGACAGGGTAGCAATCAGCCCCAGCATTTT; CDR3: CASSIWGQGSNQPQHF
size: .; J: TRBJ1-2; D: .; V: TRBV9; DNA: TGTGCCAGCAGCGTAGAGGTTTGGGGGCGAGACTATGGCTACACCTTC; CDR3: CASSVEVWGRDYGYTF
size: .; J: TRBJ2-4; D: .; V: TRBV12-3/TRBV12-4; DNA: TGTGCCAGCAGTTCAGGGGACATTCAGTACTTC; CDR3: CASSSGDIQYF
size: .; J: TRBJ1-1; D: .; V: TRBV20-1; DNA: TGCAGTGCTGAGCAGGGAACTGAAGCTTTCTTT; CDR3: CSAEQGTEAFF
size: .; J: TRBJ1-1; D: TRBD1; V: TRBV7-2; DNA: TGTGCCAGCAGCTTATCAGGGGGCGCGTTTAATGAAGCTTTCTTT; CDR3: CASSLSGGAFNEAFF
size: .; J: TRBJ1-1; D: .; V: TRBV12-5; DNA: TGTGCTAGTGGCCCCGAGCTGAACACTGAAGCTTTCTTT; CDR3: CASGPELNTEAFF
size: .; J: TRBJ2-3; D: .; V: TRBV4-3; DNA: TGCGCCAGCAGCCAAGGGTGGGGGGCAGATACGCAGTATTTT; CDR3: CASSQGWGADTQYF
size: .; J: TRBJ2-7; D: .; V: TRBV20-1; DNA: TGCAGTGCTAGACAGTACGAGCAGTACTTC; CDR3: CSARQYEQYF
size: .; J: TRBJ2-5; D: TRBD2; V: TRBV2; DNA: TGTGCCAGCCGGGGGAGCGGGGGCCTACAAGAGACCCAGTACTTC; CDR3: CASRGSGGLQETQYF
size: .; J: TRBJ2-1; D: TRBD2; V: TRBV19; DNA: TGTGCCAGTAGCGCCTTTTGGACTAGCGGGACCTACAATGAGCAGTTCTTC; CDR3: CASSAFWTSGTYNEQFF
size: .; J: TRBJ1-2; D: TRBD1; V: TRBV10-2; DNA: TGCGCCAGCAGTGAGTACCCGGGACAGAGTCTCCCTATGGGCTACACCTTC; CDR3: CASSEYPGQSLPMGYTF
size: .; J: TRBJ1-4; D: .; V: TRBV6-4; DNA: TGTGCCAGCAGTCAGACTGTGGGTAATGAAAAACTGTTTTTT; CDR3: CASSQTVGNEKLFF
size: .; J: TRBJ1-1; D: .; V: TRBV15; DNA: TGTGCCACCTGGGACAAGGGGTTTCTGAACACTGAAGCTTTCTTT; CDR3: CATWDKGFLNTEAFF
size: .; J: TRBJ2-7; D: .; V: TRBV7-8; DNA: TGTGCCAGCAGCTTTGGACAGAGCTACGAGCAGTACTTC; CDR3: CASSFGQSYEQYF
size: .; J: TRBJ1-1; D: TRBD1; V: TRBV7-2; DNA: TGTGCCAGCAGCTTCCGACAGGGGGCGTTGTCTGAAGCTTTCTTT; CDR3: CASSFRQGALSEAFF
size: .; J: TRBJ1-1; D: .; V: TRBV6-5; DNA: TGTGCCAGCAGTTACTCAGGAGGGACGAGGGCTGAAGCTTTCTTT; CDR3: CASSYSGGTRAEAFF
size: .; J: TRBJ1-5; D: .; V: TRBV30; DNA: TGTGCCTGGAGTACGGGGGGGGGCAATCAGCCCCAGCATTTT; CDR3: CAWSTGGGNQPQHF
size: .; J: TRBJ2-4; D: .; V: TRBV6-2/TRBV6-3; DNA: TGTGCCAGCAGTTTCCCCTTGGACAGTCTAGCCAAAAACATTCAGTACTTC; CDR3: CASSFPLDSLAKNIQYF
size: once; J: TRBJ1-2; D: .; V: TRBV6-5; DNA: TGTGCCAGCCGGGACACTTTGAACTATGGCTACACCTTC; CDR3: CASRDTLNYGYTF
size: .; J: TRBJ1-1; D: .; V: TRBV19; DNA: TGTGCCAGTATTCCCCCGGGGGGGCGCTTGACTGAAGCTTTCTTT; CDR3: CASIPPGGRLTEAFF
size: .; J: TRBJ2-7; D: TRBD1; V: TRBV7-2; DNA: TGTGCCAGCAGCCAACCGGACAGGGTTGGCGAGCAGTACTTC; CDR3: CASSQPDRVGEQYF
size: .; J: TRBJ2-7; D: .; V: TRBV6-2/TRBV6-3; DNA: TGTGCCAGCAGTTACTCGCGGACTCCCTACGAGCAGTACTTC; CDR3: CASSYSRTPYEQYF
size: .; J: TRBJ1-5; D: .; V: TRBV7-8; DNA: TGTGCCAGCAGCTCCGTAGGGACAAGGGATCAGCCCCAGCATTTT; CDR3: CASSSVGTRDQPQHF
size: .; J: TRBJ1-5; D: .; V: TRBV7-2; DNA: TGTGCCAGCAGCTTAGTAGTGAATTCCAATCAGCCCCAGCATTTT; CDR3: CASSLVVNSNQPQHF
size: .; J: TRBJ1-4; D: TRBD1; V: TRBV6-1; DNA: TGTGCCAGCAGTGAGCAGGGGGTGGGTGAAAAACTGTTTTTT; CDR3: CASSEQGVGEKLFF